These 21 T cell receptor beta chains share one sample of origin, sequenced in a study of T cells after yellow fever vaccination. TCRdb re-called the 5' RACE reads with MiXCR, one entry per CDR3 protein. The data contain about 400,000 distinct CDR3 sequences, roughly 6.1% of them singletons. Sequencing used PBMCs, obtained 5 days after the yellow fever booster vaccination. All receptors derive from a young man who received the YFV17D yellow fever vaccine.

This clonotype was detected many times. The chain links TRBV10-3 to TRBJ2-1, with 8 bases aligning to TRBD1. Germline CDR1 reads ENHRY; CDR2 reads SYGVKD. This CDR3 is 14 amino acids long. V was clipped by 10 bases and J by 2 bases; unmatched bases: 7. The CDR3 nucleotides read TGTGCCACCATCGGGGACAGGACCTACAATGAGCAGTTCTTC. Its translation is CATIGDRTYNEQFF.

In its sample, this clonotype was seen many times. The chain recombines TRBV14 with TRBJ2-1, with 7 bases lining up with TRBD1. V lost 1 base to trimming and J lost 6 bases; unmatched junction nucleotides: 3. This CDR3 has 14 residues. The germline gives CDR1 SGHDN, CDR2 FVKESK. This chain's CDR3 is CASSQAYRGNEQFF. In nucleotides, the CDR3 is TGTGCCAGCAGCCAAGCATACAGGGGCAATGAGCAGTTCTTC.

This clonotype was seen repeatedly, ten times or more. This chain connects TRBV5-6 to TRBJ2-2, with D possibly matching TRBD1 (6 bases). V was shortened by 4 bases and J by 1 base, with 11 bases between the two germline ends. CDR1 and CDR2 (germline): SGHDT, YYEEEE. The CDR3 loop spans 15 amino acids. CDR3 nucleotide sequence: TGTGCCAGCAGCGTCGAGGGGGTGAACACCGGGGAGCTGTTTTTT. Protein: CASSVEGVNTGELFF.

This clonotype was counted at least ten times. The genes are TRBV11-2 and TRBJ2-3; D is perhaps TRBD1 or TRBD2 (5 bases each). Germline CDR1 and CDR2: SGHAT and FQNNGV. This CDR3 region has 14 residues. With 8 bases removed from V and 0 bases from J, the gap between germline ends came to 12 bases. The CDR3 region is CASGSGASTDTQYF. In DNA, the CDR3 is TGTGCCAGCGGCTCCGGGGCTAGCACAGATACGCAGTATTTT. The full variable domain, its missing parts supplied by reference TRBV11-2 and TRBJ2-3, is EAGVAQSPRYKIIEKRQSVAFWCNPISGHATLYWYQQILGQGPKLLIQFQNNGVVDDSQLPKDRFSAERLKGVDSTLKIQPAKLEDSAVYLCASGSGASTDTQYFGPGTRLTVL.

The CDR3 DNA reads as TGTGCCAGCAGCGAGAGCGTCGGGCAGGGTGGAGAGCAGTACTTC. Translating it yields CASSESVGQGGEQYF. V usage is TRBV7-2 and J usage is TRBJ2-7; D is perhaps TRBD1 (5 bases). The CDR3 loop spans 15 amino acids. V lost 5 bases and J 7 bases, leaving 21 bases between the germline ends. Germline V gene sequence: CDR1 SGHTA, CDR2 FQGNSA.

This clonotype was found many times. The chain uses TRBV6-2 or TRBV6-3 and TRBJ2-5; D remains ambiguous. V lost 0 bases, J lost 2 bases, and 7 bases lay in between. The V gene's germline CDR1 is MNHEY and CDR2 SVGEGT. There are 14 residues in the CDR3. The CDR3 sequence: CASSYSRRQETQYF. Written as DNA, the CDR3 is TGTGCCAGCAGTTACTCCCGGCGTCAAGAGACCCAGTACTTC.

This clonotype was seen ten or more times. The chain links TRBV29-1 to TRBJ1-5; D call uncertain. The V end was cut by 3 bases, the J end by 6 bases, with 12 bases between. This CDR3 has 13 residues. Per germline, CDR1 SQVTM and CDR2 ANQGSEA. The DNA for the CDR3 is TGCAGCGTTGAGGTTGCGGGCGGTCAGCCCCAGCATTTT. This sequence encodes CSVEVAGGQPQHF.

The V and J genes are TRBV20-1 and TRBJ2-5, with 7 bases that match TRBD2. Germline V CDR1 and CDR2: DFQATT, SNEGSKA (reference sequence). With V trimmed by 0 bases and J by 5 bases, 9 bases remained unmatched. The CDR3 is made up of 15 amino acids. In nucleotides, the CDR3 is TGCAGTGCTAGAGATGAGCGGGGCTTTTTGGAGACCCAGTACTTC. Protein product: CSARDERGFLETQYF.

This clonotype was counted many times. This chain connects TRBV15 to TRBJ2-3, with a possible D match to TRBD1 (5 bases). Deletions cut 4 bases from V and 5 bases from J, with 7 bases between. This CDR3 is built from 12 residues. Germline lookup yields CDR1 LNHNV and CDR2 YYDKDF (reference sequence). This chain's CDR3 is CATSMQGDTQYF. As DNA, the CDR3 is TGTGCCACCAGCATGCAGGGAGATACGCAGTATTTT.

This clonotype showed up many times. Here the CDR3 reads CASSRRRGPTAYEQYF. Written as DNA, the CDR3 is TGTGCCAGCAGCCGCCGGCGTGGACCAACGGCCTACGAGCAGTACTTC. This rearrangement joins TRBV7-8 to TRBJ2-7; no clear D. The germline V and J ends were trimmed by 5 bases and 2 bases, with 19 bases remaining between them. This CDR3 has 16 residues. Germline loops: CDR1 SGHVS, CDR2 FQNEAQ.

This clonotype was counted between two and nine times. This chain joins TRBV12-3 or TRBV12-4 and TRBJ2-5; D is possibly TRBD1 or TRBD2 (5 bases each). Trimming stripped 3 bases from V and 9 bases from J, with 14 bases between. CDR3 length: 13 amino acids. The CDR3 sequence: CASSFPGATPQYF. The CDR3 coding sequence is TGTGCCAGCAGTTTTCCCGGGGCAACTCCCCAGTACTTC.

This clonotype came up many times. V usage is TRBV14 and J usage is TRBJ2-7; no firm D call. This CDR3 is built from 13 residues. CDR1 SGHDN and CDR2 FVKESK come from the germline V gene. Trimming took 4 bases from V and 1 from J, leaving 8 bases between them. CDR3 DNA: TGTGCCAGCAGCCCCCGAGTGTCCTACGAGCAGTACTTC. This translates into CASSPRVSYEQYF.

CDR3 residues: CASSLRGTSGTQEQFF. The CDR3 DNA reads TGTGCCAGCAGCTTAAGAGGGACTAGCGGGACACAAGAGCAGTTCTTC. The chain recombines TRBV7-2 with TRBJ2-1, with TRBD2 matching over 13 bases. V was clipped by 2 bases and J by 10 bases; unmatched bases: 8. The CDR3 sequence is 16 residues long. Germline CDR1 is SGHTA and CDR2 is FQGNSA.

The chain uses TRBV20-1 and TRBJ1-2; D unclear. This CDR3 is built from 13 residues. Per the germline V gene, CDR1 is DFQATT and CDR2 is SNEGSKA (reference sequence). With 0 bases removed from V and 2 bases from J, the gap between germline ends came to 7 bases. Written as DNA, the CDR3 is TGCAGTGCTAGAGATCTGGGGAACTATGGCTACACCTTC. Protein: CSARDLGNYGYTF.

This clonotype occurred many times. This chain links TRBV20-1 with TRBJ2-3, with 11 positions matching TRBD2. From germline, CDR1 is DFQATT and CDR2 SNEGSKA (reference sequence). The V gene end was trimmed by 7 bases and the J gene end by 5 bases; junction bases not matched to a gene: 8. The CDR3 is made up of 14 amino acids. The CDR3 DNA reads TGCAGTGTCAGTAGCGGGAGGGGAGTAGATACGCAGTATTTT. This encodes CSVSSGRGVDTQYF.

This clonotype was counted a few times. V usage is TRBV19 and J usage is TRBJ2-2; perhaps TRBD2 as D (5 bases). Germline V CDR1 and CDR2: LNHDA, SQIVND (reference sequence). CDR3 size: 14 residues. The V gene lost 4 bases and the J gene lost 6 bases, with 12 bases spanning the gap. In DNA, the CDR3 is TGTGCCAGTAGTACTAGCTTGGGGTCCGGGGAGCTGTTTTTT. It translates to CASSTSLGSGELFF.

This clonotype has more than one count but fewer than ten. V and J are TRBV7-6 and TRBJ1-1; the D is unclear. Trimming left V 1 base short and J 1 base short, with 7 bases between. The CDR3 covers 14 residues. The germline gives CDR1 SGHVS, CDR2 FNYEAQ. The CDR3 sequence is CASSLGTENTEAFF. CDR3 DNA: TGTGCCAGCAGCTTAGGGACGGAGAACACTGAAGCTTTCTTT.

This clonotype was picked up a small number of times. The chain joins TRBV28 to TRBJ2-2, with 9 bases matching TRBD2. The CDR3 runs to 17 residues. Germline assignment: CDR1 MDHEN and CDR2 SYDVKM. V lost 1 base and J lost 4; bases outside the gene matches: 7. Here the CDR3 DNA reads TGTGCCAGCAGTTTATCGGGTCTAGCGGGGTCCACCGGGGAGCTGTTTTTT. It encodes CASSLSGLAGSTGELFF. Drawing the rest from reference TRBV28 and TRBJ2-2, the complete variable domain is DVKVTQSSRYLVKRTGEKVFLECVQDMDHENMFWYRQDPGLGLRLIYFSYDVKMKEKGDIPEGYSVSREKKERFSLILESASTNQTSMYLCASSLSGLAGSTGELFFGEGSRLTVL.

The chain recombines TRBV9 with TRBJ2-7; TRBD1 agrees at 9 bases. The CDR3 is made up of 15 amino acids. Germline V gene lookup returns CDR1 SGDLS and CDR2 YYNGEE. Trimming at V came to 0 bases and at J to 10 bases, leaving 11 bases not matched to a gene. CDR3 in DNA: TGTGCCAGCAGCGTAGATGGAACAGGGGGCCTGACACAGTACTTC. It encodes CASSVDGTGGLTQYF.

The chain employs TRBV12-3 or TRBV12-4 and TRBJ2-7; D possibly matches TRBD1 or TRBD2 (6 bases each). Trimming removed 8 bases from V and 5 bases from J, with 13 bases in between. The CDR3 contains 12 residues. The CDR3 reads CASGLGGDEQYF. The CDR3, as DNA: TGTGCCAGCGGCCTCGGGGGCGACGAGCAGTACTTC.

Ten or more counts support this clonotype. J is TRBJ2-7 and V is TRBV6-1, with D maybe TRBD2 (6 bases). This CDR3 spans 13 amino acids. Per germline, CDR1 MNHNS and CDR2 SASEGT. Trimming shortened V by 6 bases and J by 2 bases, and 11 bases separated the two germline ends. The chain's CDR3 is CASSRDLTYEQYF. The CDR3 DNA reads TGTGCCAGCAGCCGGGACTTGACCTACGAGCAGTACTTC.